This T cell receptor beta chain was observed in a study of Graves' ophthalmopathy and Graves' hyperthyroidism. General study results and limits: Detection in blood was also observed for most expanded thyroid clonotypes above 0.001 frequency. The model flagged ophthalmopathy progression at over 60% sensitivity and 72% to 80% specificity.

Patients were diagnosed from clinical symptoms, serum thyroxine, TRAb, thyroid ultrasound and orbital computed tomography. Amplified TCR beta CDR3 regions were obtained using RNA transcripts as template. The first round was an RT-PCR with HTBI primers, and the second round was a multiplex PCR. TCRdb used MiXCR to reprocess the multiplex PCR reads, holding one entry per CDR3 protein. The table lists hundreds of thousands of distinct CDR3 sequences, over 40% of them singletons. Trimming stripped 3 bases from V and 1 base from J, with 9 bases between. Germline CDR1 is LGHDT and CDR2 is YNNKEL (reference sequence). The CDR3 has 14 residues. In its sample, this clonotype was seen many times. Its antigen is currently unknown.

The chain has TRBV3-1 and TRBJ1-1, with D tentatively TRBD1 (5 bases). The clonotype was recovered from an adult man with Graves' ophthalmopathy. Sequenced input: peripheral blood. In DNA form, the CDR3 reads TGTGCCAGCAGCCAGCAGGGCTGGAACACTGAAGCTTTCTTT. This translates into CASSQQGWNTEAFF.